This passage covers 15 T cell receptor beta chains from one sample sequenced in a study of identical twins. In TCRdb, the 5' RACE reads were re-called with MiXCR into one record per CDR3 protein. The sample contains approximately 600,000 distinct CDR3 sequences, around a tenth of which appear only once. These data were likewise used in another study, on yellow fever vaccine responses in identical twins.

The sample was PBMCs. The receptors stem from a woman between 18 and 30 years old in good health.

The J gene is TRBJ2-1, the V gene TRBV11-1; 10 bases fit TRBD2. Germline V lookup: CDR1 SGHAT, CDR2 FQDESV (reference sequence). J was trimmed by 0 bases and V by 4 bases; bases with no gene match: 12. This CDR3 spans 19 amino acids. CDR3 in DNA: TGTGCCAGCAGCTCCCGATGGGGGAGCGGGGGGGACTCCTACAATGAGCAGTTCTTC. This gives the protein CASSSRWGSGGDSYNEQFF.

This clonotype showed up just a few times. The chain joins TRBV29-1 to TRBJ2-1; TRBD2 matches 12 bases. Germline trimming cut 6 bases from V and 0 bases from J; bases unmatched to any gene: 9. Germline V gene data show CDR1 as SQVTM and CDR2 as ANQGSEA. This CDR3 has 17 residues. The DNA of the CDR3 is TGCAGCGTGGGGGCTAGCGGGAGGGTGAGCTCCTACAATGAGCAGTTCTTC. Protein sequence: CSVGASGRVSSYNEQFF.

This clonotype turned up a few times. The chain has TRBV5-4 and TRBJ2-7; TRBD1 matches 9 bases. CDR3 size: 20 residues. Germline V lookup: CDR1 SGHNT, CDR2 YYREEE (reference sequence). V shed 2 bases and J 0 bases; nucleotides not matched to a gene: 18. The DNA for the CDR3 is TGTGCCAGCAGCTTAATCTTCCCGGGACAGGGCTCGATCAGCTCCTACGAGCAGTACTTC. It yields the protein CASSLIFPGQGSISSYEQYF.

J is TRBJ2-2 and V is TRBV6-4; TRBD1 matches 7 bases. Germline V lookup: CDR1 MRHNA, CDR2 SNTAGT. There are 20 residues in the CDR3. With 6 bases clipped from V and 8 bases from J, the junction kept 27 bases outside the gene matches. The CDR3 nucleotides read TGTGCCAGCAGAAAAAGTCGGGTGATGCGCAGGGGGACGGCCTGGGGGGAGCTGTTTTTT. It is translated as CASRKSRVMRRGTAWGELFF.

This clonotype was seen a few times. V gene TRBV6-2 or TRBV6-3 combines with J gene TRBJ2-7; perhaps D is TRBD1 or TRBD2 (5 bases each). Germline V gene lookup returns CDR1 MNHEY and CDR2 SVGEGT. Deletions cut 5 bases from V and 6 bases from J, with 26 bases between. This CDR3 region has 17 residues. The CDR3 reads CASSPLRNVGTGGEQYF. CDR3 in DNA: TGTGCCAGCAGTCCACTTAGAAATGTCGGGACGGGTGGCGAGCAGTACTTC.

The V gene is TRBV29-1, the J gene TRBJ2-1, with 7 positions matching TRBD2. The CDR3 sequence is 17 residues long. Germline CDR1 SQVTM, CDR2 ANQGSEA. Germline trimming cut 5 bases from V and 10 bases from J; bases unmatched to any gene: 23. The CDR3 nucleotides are TGCAGCGTTCAAGGGATTTCGTCTGCGGGAGCCCTCCACGAGCAGTTCTTC. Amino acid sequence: CSVQGISSAGALHEQFF.

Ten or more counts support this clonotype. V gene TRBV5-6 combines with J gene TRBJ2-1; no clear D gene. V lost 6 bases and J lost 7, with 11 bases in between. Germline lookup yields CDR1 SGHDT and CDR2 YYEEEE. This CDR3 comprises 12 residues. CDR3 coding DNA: TGTGCCAGCACCGTCGGGCCTAATGAGCAGTTCTTC. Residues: CASTVGPNEQFF.

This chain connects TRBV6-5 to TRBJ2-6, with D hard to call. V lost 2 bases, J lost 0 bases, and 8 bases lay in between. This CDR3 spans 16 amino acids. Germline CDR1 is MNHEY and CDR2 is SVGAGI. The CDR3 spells CASSYIGGSGANVLTF. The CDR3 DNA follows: TGTGCCAGCAGTTACATTGGTGGCTCTGGGGCCAACGTCCTGACTTTC.

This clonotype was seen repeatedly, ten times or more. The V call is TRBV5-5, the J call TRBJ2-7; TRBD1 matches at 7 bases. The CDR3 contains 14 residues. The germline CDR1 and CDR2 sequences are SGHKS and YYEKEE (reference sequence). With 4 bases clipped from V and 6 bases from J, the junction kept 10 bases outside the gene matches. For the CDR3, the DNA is TGTGCCAGCAGCAGTCGGGACAGTTCTTTCGAGCAGTACTTC. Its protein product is CASSSRDSSFEQYF.

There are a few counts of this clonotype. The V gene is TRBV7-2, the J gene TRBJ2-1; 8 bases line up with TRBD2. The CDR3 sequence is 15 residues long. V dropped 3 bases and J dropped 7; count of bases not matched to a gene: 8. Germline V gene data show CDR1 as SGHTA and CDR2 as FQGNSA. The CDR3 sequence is CASSFSGMRLNEQFF. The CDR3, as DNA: TGTGCCAGCAGCTTTAGCGGGATGAGATTGAATGAGCAGTTCTTC.

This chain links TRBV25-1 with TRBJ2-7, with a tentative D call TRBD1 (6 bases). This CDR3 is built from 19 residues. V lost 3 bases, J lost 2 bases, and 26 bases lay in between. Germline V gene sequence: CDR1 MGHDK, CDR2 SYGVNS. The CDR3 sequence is CASSDSVSKSRGSAYEQYF. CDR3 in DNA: TGTGCCAGCAGTGATTCAGTTTCGAAGAGCAGGGGCTCGGCCTACGAGCAGTACTTC.

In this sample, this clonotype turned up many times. For the CDR3, the DNA is TGTGCCAGCAGCCCCACACCCGATCCGAACAATGAGCAGTTCTTC. It specifies CASSPTPDPNNEQFF. V usage is TRBV7-3 and J usage is TRBJ2-1; D unclear. Germline V gene lookup returns CDR1 SGHTA and CDR2 FQGTGA. V dropped 5 bases and J dropped 5 bases, with 16 bases sitting between them. The CDR3 length is 15 residues.

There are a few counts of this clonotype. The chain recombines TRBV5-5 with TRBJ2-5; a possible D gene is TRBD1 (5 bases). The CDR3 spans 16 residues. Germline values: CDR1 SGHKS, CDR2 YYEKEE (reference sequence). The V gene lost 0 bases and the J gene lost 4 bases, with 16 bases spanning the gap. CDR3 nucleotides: TGTGCCAGCAGCTTGGTAATCAGGGTTGAATCAGAGACCCAGTACTTC. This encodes CASSLVIRVESETQYF.

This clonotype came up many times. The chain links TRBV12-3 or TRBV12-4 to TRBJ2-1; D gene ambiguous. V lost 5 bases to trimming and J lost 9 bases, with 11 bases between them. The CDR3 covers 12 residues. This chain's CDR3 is CASSDGLLEQFF. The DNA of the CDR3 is TGTGCCAGCAGTGACGGCCTTCTTGAGCAGTTCTTC.

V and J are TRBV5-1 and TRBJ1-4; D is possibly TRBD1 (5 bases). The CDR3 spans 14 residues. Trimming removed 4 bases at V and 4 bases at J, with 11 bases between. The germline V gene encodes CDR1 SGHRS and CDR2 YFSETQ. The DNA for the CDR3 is TGCGCCAGCAGCGGCGACAGCCTTAATGAAAAACTGTTTTTT. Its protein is CASSGDSLNEKLFF.